This TCR beta chain was identified during a study of T cell changes during pregnancy in multiple sclerosis (dated by TCRdb to 2018 to 2020). Turning to the overall study: The study looked at changes in the T cell repertoire across pregnancy in women with multiple sclerosis.

For this clone: There is no known antigen for this receptor. Per-base quality was not reported, and no clone a single base away is much larger than it.

The CDR3 covers 15 residues, taking in both the cysteine and the phenylalanine. Just CDR3 DNA is preserved here, 45 bases in frame from base 1. CDR1 and CDR2 (SGDLS, YYNGEE) derive from the germline V gene. Trimmed from V: 6 bases; trimmed from J: 5 bases; junction bases lacking a gene match: 10. Library construction relied on the immunoSEQ multiplex PCR assay. Held by TCRdb, this immuneACCESS table contains in-frame sequences only and omits some clones. Under half of the omission traces to an unresolved V gene where checked; the cause of the rest is unknown. The sample table shows 85,000 to 100,000 clones, and 80% to 95% are seen once. The ten largest clones take up under 3% of the sample.

The V gene is TRBV9 and the J gene is TRBJ2-2; 7 nucleotides in the junction match TRBD2. Specimen: peripheral blood, collected in the first trimester of pregnancy. The origin of this receptor is a female donor with multiple sclerosis, enrolled in a pregnancy study. The CDR3 protein: CASNQREIGTGELFF. The DNA reads TGTGCCAGCAACCAGCGGGAAATAGGAACCGGGGAGCTGTTTTTT.